This passage covers 10 T cell receptor beta chains from one sample sequenced in a study of blood T cell repertoires in COVID-19. The assay was immunoSEQ multiplex PCR, and TCRdb's table has in-frame clones only and misses some. The sample lists about 190,000 clones, about 80% occurring once. Sequences were obtained from PBMCs or T cells enriched from blood (not recorded which). These receptors were taken from a woman aged 55 to 70 with acute COVID-19.

V and J are TRBV27 and TRBJ2-3, with TRBD2 matching over 11 bases. J lost 7 bases, V lost 6 bases, and 9 bases had no gene match. CDR3 length equals 15 residues. Germline V CDR1 and CDR2: MNHEY, SMNVEV (reference sequence). CDR3 sequence (DNA): TGTGCCAGCAGCCGGCTAGCGGGGGGCTCCAATACGCAGTATTTT. Protein product: CASSRLAGGSNTQYF.

The rearrangement links TRBV4-2 to TRBJ2-3; 7 bases match TRBD2. V shed 0 bases and J 4 bases; nucleotides not matched to a gene: 10. CDR1 and CDR2 (germline): LGHNA, YNFKEQ. The length of the CDR3 is 17 residues. The CDR3 loop is CASSQDGAGEVSDTQYF. CDR3 coding DNA: TGTGCCAGCAGCCAAGATGGGGCGGGAGAGGTCTCAGATACGCAGTATTTT.

This clone occurred a few times. V usage is TRBV23-1 and J usage is TRBJ1-1; D is unclear. TRBV23-1 is reported as an ORF; its role is uncertain. V gave up 11 bases and J gave up 1 base, with 20 bases separating them. The CDR3 covers 15 residues. The CDR3 reads CAPRAGSVENTEAFF. CDR3 bases: TGCGCCCCGAGGGCAGGATCGGTGGAGAACACTGAAGCTTTCTTT.

Only a few counts were recorded for this clone. The J gene is TRBJ1-1, the V gene TRBV6-5; D is uncertain. Germline lookup yields CDR1 MNHEY and CDR2 SVGAGI. V was clipped by 4 bases and J by 1 base, with 10 bases between them. The CDR3 has 14 residues. The CDR3 loop is CASSSRTPNTEAFF. CDR3 nucleotide sequence: TGTGCCAGCAGTTCACGGACTCCGAACACTGAAGCTTTCTTT.

The chain uses TRBV11-3 and TRBJ2-3, with D perhaps matching TRBD2 (5 bases). Trimming took off 1 base at V and 0 bases at J, with 5 bases between the two ends. CDR1 SGHNT and CDR2 YENEEA come from the germline V gene. The CDR3 consists of 14 residues. CDR3 region: CASSLVASTDTQYF. CDR3 sequence (DNA): TGTGCCAGCAGCTTAGTAGCGAGCACAGATACGCAGTATTTT.

The V and J genes are TRBV7-2 and TRBJ1-3, with TRBD1 identical over 10 bases. Trimming at V came to 4 bases and at J to 8 bases, leaving 2 bases not matched to a gene. This CDR3 has 13 residues. CDR1 SGHTA and CDR2 FQGNSA come from the germline V gene. DNA of the CDR3: TGTGCCAGCAGCTGGACAGGGGGAGACACCATATATTTT. It encodes CASSWTGGDTIYF.

The chain is built from TRBV6-6 and TRBJ1-4; D ambiguous. This CDR3 region has 12 residues. V gave up 6 bases and J gave up 7 bases, with 9 bases separating them. Germline V CDR1 and CDR2: MNHNY, SVGAGI (reference sequence). DNA of the CDR3: TGTGCCAGCAGGACACAAAGTGAAAAACTGTTTTTT. Residues: CASRTQSEKLFF.

The chain is built from TRBV6-2 or TRBV6-3 and TRBJ2-2; maybe TRBD1 (6 bases). The CDR3 spans 15 residues. Trimming removed 5 bases from V and 3 bases from J, with 13 bases in between. Germline-derived CDR1 and CDR2 are MNHEY and SVGEGT. The CDR3 protein is CASSQVTGDTGELFF. Written as DNA, the CDR3 is TGTGCCAGCAGTCAGGTGACAGGAGACACCGGGGAGCTGTTTTTT.

J is TRBJ1-2 and V is TRBV6-5; D may be TRBD1 (5 bases). CDR1 is MNHEY and CDR2 is SVGAGI in the germline V gene. The CDR3 is made up of 13 amino acids. V was cut by 6 bases and J by 8 bases, with 16 bases left in between. Written as DNA, the CDR3 is TGTGCCAGCAGACGCCATAAGGGGAACGGCTACACCTTC. Translation: CASRRHKGNGYTF.

In nucleotides, the CDR3 is TGTGCCAGCAGTGAAAGGTGGGAGGGGTACAATGAGCAGTTCTTC. Its translation is CASSERWEGYNEQFF. The V call is TRBV6-1, the J call TRBJ2-1; 7 bases are a match to TRBD2. This CDR3 region has 15 residues. Germline V gene data show CDR1 as MNHNS and CDR2 as SASEGT. Trimming took 2 bases from V and 4 from J; bases not matched to a gene: 5.